The 3 T cell receptor beta chains below all came from one sample that was sequenced in a study of immune evolution from preneoplasia to lung adenocarcinoma. Libraries were prepared by immunoSEQ multiplex PCR; TCRdb keeps only in-frame clonotypes and omits some of them. The sample has 9,000 to 13,000 clones; 76% are singletons. Sequencing was carried out using FFPE normal lung tissue adjacent to the tumor. The receptors come from a person aged 55 to 75 with lung adenocarcinoma. Some clones in this sample may be carry-over from other donors' samples.

The chain links TRBV29-1 to TRBJ2-2, with unresolved D. The germline V and J ends were trimmed by 4 bases and 7 bases, with 7 bases remaining between them. Germline V lookup: CDR1 SQVTM, CDR2 ANQGSEA. CDR3 length: 11 amino acids. Here the CDR3 reads CSVAPGGELFF. Here the CDR3 DNA reads TGCAGCGTTGCCCCGGGCGGGGAGCTGTTTTTT.

This clone was observed a single time. The chain has TRBV6-1 and TRBJ2-7; D may be TRBD2 (5 bases). Germline V gives CDR1 MNHNS, CDR2 SASEGT. The CDR3 has 13 residues. V was pared by 8 bases and J by 2 bases, with 13 bases between. CDR3 sequence: CASADSDPYEQYF. The CDR3 DNA is TGTGCCAGCGCCGATAGCGATCCCTACGAGCAGTACTTC.

The J gene is TRBJ1-1, the V gene TRBV14, with 7 bases fitting TRBD1. The V gene end was trimmed by 1 base and the J gene end by 0 bases; junction bases not matched to a gene: 5. CDR1 is SGHDN, CDR2 FVKESK, per germline. The CDR3 is 16 residues long. CDR3 loop: CASSQGQGIMNTEAFF. The CDR3 DNA reads TGTGCCAGCAGCCAAGGACAGGGAATAATGAACACTGAAGCTTTCTTT.